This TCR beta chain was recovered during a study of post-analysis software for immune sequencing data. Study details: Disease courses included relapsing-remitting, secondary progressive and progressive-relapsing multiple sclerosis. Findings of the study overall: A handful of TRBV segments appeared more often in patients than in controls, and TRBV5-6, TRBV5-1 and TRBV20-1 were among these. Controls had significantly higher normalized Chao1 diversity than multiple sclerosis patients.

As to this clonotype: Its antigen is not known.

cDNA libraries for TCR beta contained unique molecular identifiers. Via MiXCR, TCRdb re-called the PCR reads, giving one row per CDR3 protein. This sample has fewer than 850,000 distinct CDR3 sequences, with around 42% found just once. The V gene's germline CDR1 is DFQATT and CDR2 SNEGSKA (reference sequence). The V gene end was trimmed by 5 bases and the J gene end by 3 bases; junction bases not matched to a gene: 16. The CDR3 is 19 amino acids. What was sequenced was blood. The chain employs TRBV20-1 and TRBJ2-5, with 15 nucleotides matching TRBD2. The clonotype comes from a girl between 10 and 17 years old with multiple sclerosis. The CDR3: CSAWTSGRAGLGRKETQYF. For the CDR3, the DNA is TGCAGTGCTTGGACTAGCGGGAGGGCCGGGCTGGGGCGAAAAGAGACCCAGTACTTC.